The next 21 T cell receptor beta chains were all read from a single sample in a study of T cell clonality in common variable immunodeficiency. This table comes from immunoSEQ multiplex PCR, and its TCRdb copy is limited to in-frame clones, with some not included. The table lists approximately 64,000 clones, no singletons, with 1.5% to 2% in the top ten. Sequenced sample: peripheral blood mononuclear cells. Every receptor here comes from a person aged 18 to 70 in good health.

The sample holds many counts of this clone. The CDR3 DNA, read in part, is TGCAGTGCTAGAGACCCCGGGACAGGGAAGGCGTCCAACTATGGC. Translated: CSARDPGTGKASNYG. The full CDR3 sequence reads CSARDPGTGKASNYGYTF. The rearrangement joins TRBV20-1 to TRBJ1-2; 9 bases agree with TRBD1. The read terminates 3 residues ahead of where the CDR3 ends, so the germline J gene completes it. The CDR3 sequence is 18 residues long. Trimming removed 0 bases from V and 2 bases from J; junction bases left unmatched: 13. Germline-derived CDR1 and CDR2 are DFQATT and SNEGSKA (reference sequence).

This clone appeared many times. The CDR3 end is not reached by the read, which stops 3 residues before it; the germline J gene fills it in. This chain connects TRBV2 to TRBJ2-4; D gene unclear. CDR1 and CDR2 (germline): SNHLY, FYNNEI. V lost 2 bases and J lost 0, with 14 bases in between. CDR3 length: 17 amino acids. The CDR3 loop reads CASSEIGQILAKNIQYF. The part of the CDR3 DNA that was read is TGTGCCAGCAGTGAAATAGGGCAGATTCTAGCCAAAAACATT.

Concerning this clone itself: Coverage ceases 3 residues before the CDR3 finishes, and the germline J gene fills in the end. The chain is built from TRBV7-8 and TRBJ2-7, with 8 bases aligning to TRBD2. CDR1 SGHVS and CDR2 FQNEAQ come from the germline V gene. V was clipped by 4 bases and J by 0 bases; unmatched bases: 11. The CDR3 length is 17 residues. This CDR3 is CASSSEIAGLVSYEQYF. Partial CDR3 DNA: TGTGCCAGCAGCTCGGAAATAGCGGGACTCGTCTCCTACGAG.

This clone came up many times. The read is 3 residues too short to cover the CDR3 end, so that end is filled in from the germline J gene. This rearrangement joins TRBV20-1 to TRBJ2-1, with TRBD1 matching over 9 bases. The junction had 11 bases not matched to a gene; V was cut back by 6 bases and J by 8 bases. From germline, CDR1 is DFQATT and CDR2 SNEGSKA (reference sequence). CDR3 length equals 14 residues. The sequenced part of the CDR3 DNA is TGCAGTGCAGAGCGCCGGGACAGGGTTTATGAG. Its translation is CSAERRDRVYE. The whole CDR3 protein reads CSAERRDRVYEQFF.

This clone was seen ten or more times. With the read ending 3 residues before the CDR3 end, the germline J gene is used to fill in that end. This chain joins TRBV23-1 and TRBJ1-2; perhaps TRBD1 as D (5 bases). TRBV23-1 belongs to the ORF category, with a function that is uncertain. Trimming shortened V by 6 bases and J by 3 bases, and 14 bases separated the two germline ends. The CDR3 runs to 14 residues. CDR3 sequence: CASSQADTHYGYTF. Incomplete CDR3 DNA: TGCGCCAGCAGCCAGGCGGACACCCACTATGGC.

There are many counts of this clone. Sequencing ends 3 residues short of the CDR3 end; the germline J gene provides the rest. V gene TRBV12-3 or TRBV12-4 combines with J gene TRBJ2-7, with 7 bases fitting TRBD1. V lost 6 bases and J lost 5; bases outside the gene matches: 22. CDR3 length: 18 amino acids. The CDR3 loop reads CASSPFSFSGQLANEQYF. The sequenced CDR3 bases are TGTGCCAGCAGCCCCTTTTCCTTTTCGGGACAGTTAGCTAACGAG.

This clone was counted ten times or more. The read ends 3 residues before the CDR3 terminus; that terminus is restored from the germline J gene. The genes are TRBV28 and TRBJ2-7; TRBD2 matches at 10 bases. Germline V CDR1 and CDR2: MDHEN, SYDVKM. CDR3 length: 15 amino acids. V shed 6 bases, J shed 2 bases, and the junction held 7 bases outside the gene matches. The covered CDR3 bases are TGTGCCAGCAGCACTGGGACTAGCGCGACCTACGAG. Protein product: CASSTGTSATYE. The whole CDR3 reads CASSTGTSATYEQYF. The full variable domain, with the rest looked up from reference TRBV28 and TRBJ2-7, is DVKVTQSSRYLVKRTGEKVFLECVQDMDHENMFWYRQDPGLGLRLIYFSYDVKMKEKGDIPEGYSVSREKKERFSLILESASTNQTSMYLCASSTGTSATYEQYFGPGTRLTVT.

Many counts were recorded for this clone. Read sequence stops 3 residues before the CDR3 end, and the germline J gene provides the missing end. The chain has TRBV2 and TRBJ1-5; TRBD1 matches at 8 bases. V was clipped by 5 bases and J by 5 bases; unmatched bases: 5. The V gene's germline CDR1 is SNHLY and CDR2 FYNNEI. The CDR3 runs to 14 residues. The CDR3 here is CASSPDRGHQPQHF. Partial CDR3 DNA: TGTGCCAGCAGTCCTGACAGGGGCCATCAGCCC.

Many counts were recorded for this clone. Incomplete CDR3 DNA: TGTGCCAGCAGTGAATATGGACAGGGCTACGAG. It encodes CASSEYGQGYE. The whole CDR3 protein reads CASSEYGQGYEQYF. The chain couples TRBV6-1 to TRBJ2-7, with 8 bases that match TRBD1. The CDR3 goes on 3 residues after the read ends, and that part is filled in from the germline J gene. This CDR3 has 14 residues. The V and J ends lost 2 bases and 3 bases, in that order; junction bases with no gene match: 3. CDR1 and CDR2 from the germline V gene are MNHNS and SASEGT.

This clone was counted at least ten times. The CDR3 end falls 3 residues outside the read, so it is completed with the germline J gene. V and J are TRBV18 and TRBJ2-3, with TRBD2 as a possible D gene (5 bases). Per the germline V gene, CDR1 is KGHSH and CDR2 is LQKENI. The CDR3 runs to 13 residues. With 4 bases removed from V and 4 bases from J, the gap between germline ends came to 9 bases. The chain's CDR3 is CASSQAGADTQYF. The DNA read from the CDR3 is TGTGCCAGCTCACAGGCGGGTGCAGATACG.

This clone was seen at least ten times. This chain's CDR3 is CASSVQGRGANVLTF. The CDR3 DNA, read in part, is TGTGCCAGCAGCGTCCAGGGTCGTGGGGCCAACGTC. The J gene is TRBJ2-6, the V gene TRBV7-3, with D possibly matching TRBD1 (5 bases). Coverage ceases 3 residues before the CDR3 finishes, and the germline J gene fills in the end. The CDR3 is 15 amino acids. V lost 5 bases to trimming and J lost 3 bases, with 11 bases between them. In germline, CDR1 is SGHTA, CDR2 FQGTGA.

Many counts were recorded for this clone. Other DNA sequences in this specimen translate into the identical CDR3. CDR3 DNA, as far as it was read: TGTGCCAGCAGCTCTGGGACAGGGAACACTGAA. Protein product: CASSSGTGNTE. Given in full, the CDR3 is CASSSGTGNTEAFF. The rearrangement joins TRBV7-3 to TRBJ1-1, with TRBD1 identical over 8 bases. The DNA ends 3 residues before the CDR3 does, and the rest of the CDR3 is filled in from the germline J gene. Per the germline V gene, CDR1 is SGHTA and CDR2 is FQGTGA. CDR3 length equals 14 residues. The V gene end was trimmed by 4 bases and the J gene end by 1 base; junction bases not matched to a gene: 2.

There are many counts of this clone. The read stops 3 residues short of the end of the CDR3; the missing end is completed from the germline J gene. This chain uses TRBV5-1 with TRBJ2-7, with a tentative D call TRBD1 (5 bases). This CDR3 is 14 amino acids long. Germline-derived CDR1 and CDR2 are SGHRS and YFSETQ. Between the trimmed V and J ends, which lost 7 bases and 0 bases, there was a span of 14 bases. The CDR3 DNA, read in part, is TGCGCCAGCTCCATGGACATTGTCTCCTACGAG. Protein: CASSMDIVSYE. The whole CDR3 reads CASSMDIVSYEQYF.

This clone was detected many times. The CDR3 extends 3 residues past the end of the read, so its final part is completed from the germline J gene. This rearrangement joins TRBV18 to TRBJ2-7; 9 bases align to TRBD1. This CDR3 spans 16 amino acids. The V segment lost 2 bases and the J segment 5 bases; nucleotides outside the gene matches: 10. In germline, CDR1 is KGHSH, CDR2 LQKENI. The DNA read from the CDR3 is TGTGCCAGCTCACCAAACGCCGGGACAGGGAATAACGAG. Translating it yields CASSPNAGTGNNE. In full, the CDR3 reads CASSPNAGTGNNEQYF.

This clone was picked up many times. The read terminates 3 residues before the CDR3 end, so the remaining end is supplied by the germline J gene. The chain carries TRBV20-1 and TRBJ2-5; 9 bases are shared with TRBD1. The CDR3 totals 13 residues. J was trimmed by 5 bases and V by 5 bases; bases with no gene match: 6. Germline V gene sequence: CDR1 DFQATT, CDR2 SNEGSKA (reference sequence). Partial CDR3 DNA: TGCAGTGCTCGGGGACAGGGAGGGGAGACC. Translation: CSARGQGGET. The entire CDR3 is CSARGQGGETQYF.

As concerns this clone: The CDR3 is cut off 3 residues early in the read; its end comes from the germline J gene. The V gene is TRBV2, the J gene TRBJ1-4; possibly TRBD1 for D (5 bases). Deletions cut 3 bases from V and 8 bases from J, with 19 bases between. CDR1 is SNHLY and CDR2 is FYNNEI in the germline V gene. The CDR3 has 16 residues. The CDR3 here is CASSEVGHSLVEKLFF. The sequenced part of the CDR3 DNA is TGTGCCAGCAGTGAGGTGGGGCACAGTCTTGTAGAAAAA.

In its sample, this clone was seen many times. The read ends 3 residues shy of where the CDR3 ends; the end is completed using the germline J gene. The chain combines TRBV20-1 with TRBJ2-7; 8 bases map to TRBD2. Trimming at V came to 0 bases and at J to 1 base, leaving 5 bases not matched to a gene. This CDR3 has 15 amino acids. Germline V CDR1 and CDR2: DFQATT, SNEGSKA (reference sequence). The CDR3 bases that were read are TGCAGTGCTAGAGATCCGGGCGGGGGGTCCTACGAG. This sequence encodes CSARDPGGGSYE. The whole CDR3 protein reads CSARDPGGGSYEQYF.

This clone has a count of ten or more. From the germline J gene comes the end of the CDR3, since the read stops 3 residues before it. The V call is TRBV20-1, the J call TRBJ2-3, with D possibly TRBD2 on 7 matching bases. Germline CDR1 reads DFQATT; CDR2 reads SNEGSKA (reference sequence). V was pared by 6 bases and J by 2 bases, with 21 bases between. This CDR3 comprises 16 residues. The CDR3 sequence is CSAPPSRGGNTDTQYF. The CDR3 DNA, read in part, is TGCAGTGCCCCGCCCAGCCGCGGGGGCAACACAGATACG.

This clone was counted ten times or more. The CDR3 end lies 3 residues beyond the end of the read and is filled in from the germline J gene. The J gene is TRBJ2-6, the V gene TRBV7-2; D not certain. CDR1 SGHTA and CDR2 FQGNSA come from the germline V gene. The V end lost 0 bases, the J end lost 1 base, and 4 bases lay between the germline ends. This CDR3 has 15 residues. The part of the CDR3 DNA that was read is TGTGCCAGCAGCTTAGCCCTTTCTGGGGCCAACGTC. It encodes CASSLALSGANV. The whole CDR3 is CASSLALSGANVLTF.

This clone has at least ten counts. The missing CDR3 end, 3 residues past where the read stops, is filled in from the germline J gene. The rearrangement links TRBV5-1 to TRBJ2-2; 7 nucleotides line up with TRBD1. This CDR3 spans 15 amino acids. The V gene's germline CDR1 is SGHRS and CDR2 YFSETQ. V was pared by 4 bases and J by 3 bases, with 6 bases of the junction left unmatched. The CDR3 here is CASSPYGQDTGELFF. The CDR3 DNA, read in part, is TGCGCCAGCAGCCCATATGGACAGGACACCGGGGAG. Complete variable domain (other parts from reference TRBV5-1 and TRBJ2-2): KAGVTQTPRYLIKTRGQQVTLSCSPISGHRSVSWYQQTPGQGLQFLFEYFSETQRNKGNFPGRFSGRQFSNSRSEMNVSTLELGDSALYLCASSPYGQDTGELFFGEGSRLTVL.

This clone was counted many times. The sequenced fragment ends 3 residues before the CDR3 boundary, so the rest is inferred from the germline J gene. The V and J genes are TRBV19 and TRBJ1-2, with D possibly being TRBD1 (6 bases). CDR3 size: 15 residues. The V and J ends lost 7 bases and 2 bases respectively, with 17 bases between them. The germline gives CDR1 LNHDA, CDR2 SQIVND (reference sequence). CDR3 residues: CASNSITGTNYGYTF. The CDR3 DNA, read in part, is TGTGCCAGTAATTCCATTACCGGGACAAACTATGGC. The full variable domain, rest sourced from reference TRBV19 and TRBJ1-2, is DGGITQSPKYLFRKEGQNVTLSCEQNLNHDAMYWYRQDPGQGLRLIYYSQIVNDFQKGDIAEGYSVSREKKESFPLTVTSAQKNPTAFYLCASNSITGTNYGYTFGSGTRLTVV.